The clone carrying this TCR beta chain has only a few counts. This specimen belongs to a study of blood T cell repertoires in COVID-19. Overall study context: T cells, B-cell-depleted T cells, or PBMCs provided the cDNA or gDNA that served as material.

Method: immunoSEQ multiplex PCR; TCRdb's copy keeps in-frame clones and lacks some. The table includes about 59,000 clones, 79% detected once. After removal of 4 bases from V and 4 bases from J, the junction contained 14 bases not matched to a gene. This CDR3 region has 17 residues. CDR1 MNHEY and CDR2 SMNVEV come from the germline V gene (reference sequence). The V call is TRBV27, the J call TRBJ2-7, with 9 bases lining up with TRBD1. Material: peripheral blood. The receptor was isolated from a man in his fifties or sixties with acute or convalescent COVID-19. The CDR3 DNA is TGTGCCAGCAGTTATTCGAAAACAGGGGGCGCTTCTTACGAGCAGTACTTC. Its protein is CASSYSKTGGASYEQYF.